Each of the 3 T cell receptor beta chains below was sequenced from the same sample in a study of T cells in Graves' hyperthyroidism and ophthalmopathy. Amplified TCR beta CDR3 regions came from RNA transcripts. RT-PCR in the first round (using the HTBI primer set) targeted the TCR CDR3. Via MiXCR, TCRdb re-called the multiplex PCR reads, giving one row per CDR3 protein. Of around 110,000 distinct CDR3 sequences in the sample, roughly 15% are singletons; the top ten hold about 44%. The material sequenced was blood. Receptor source: a woman aged 45-59 years with Graves' hyperthyroidism.

This clonotype came up many times. The chain uses TRBV28 and TRBJ2-4; 8 nucleotides line up with TRBD2. Looked up from germline, CDR1 is MDHEN and CDR2 is SYDVKM. Losses at the gene ends were 5 bases for V and 8 bases for J; bases not matched to a gene: 14. This CDR3 is 16 amino acids long. CDR3 sequence reads: CASSPSSSGKEYIQYF. CDR3 DNA: TGTGCCAGCAGTCCCTCGAGTAGCGGGAAAGAATACATTCAGTACTTC.

In its sample, this clonotype was seen many times. The chain couples TRBV3-1 to TRBJ2-7, with D possibly matching TRBD2 (5 bases). The CDR3 consists of 14 residues. In germline, CDR1 is LGHDT, CDR2 YNNKEL (reference sequence). The V end lost 4 bases, the J end lost 6 bases, and 16 bases lay between the germline ends. For the CDR3, the DNA is TGTGCCAGCAGCCTGAATTTGAGGGCGTCCGAGCAGTACTTC. Residues: CASSLNLRASEQYF.

This clonotype was seen many times. The chain employs TRBV6-1 and TRBJ2-2; the D is unclear. The germline V gene has CDR1 MNHNS and CDR2 SASEGT. Trimming stripped 9 bases from V and 2 bases from J, with 4 bases between. The CDR3 runs 11 residues. The CDR3 DNA reads as TGTGCCAGTACTAACACCGGGGAGCTGTTTTTT. Translation gives CASTNTGELFF.